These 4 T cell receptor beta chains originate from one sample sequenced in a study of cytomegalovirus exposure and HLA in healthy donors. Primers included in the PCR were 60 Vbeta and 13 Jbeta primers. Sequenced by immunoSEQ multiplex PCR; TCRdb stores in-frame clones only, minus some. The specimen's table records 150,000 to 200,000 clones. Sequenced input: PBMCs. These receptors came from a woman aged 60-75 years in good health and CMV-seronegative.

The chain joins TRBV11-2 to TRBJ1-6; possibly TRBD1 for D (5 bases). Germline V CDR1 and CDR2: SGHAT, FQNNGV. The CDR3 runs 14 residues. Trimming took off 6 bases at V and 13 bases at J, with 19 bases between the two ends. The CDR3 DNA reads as TGTGCCAGCAGTAACTCGGGGGTCCTTAATCCCCTCCACTTT. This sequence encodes CASSNSGVLNPLHF. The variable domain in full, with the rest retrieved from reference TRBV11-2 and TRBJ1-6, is EAGVAQSPRYKIIEKRQSVAFWCNPISGHATLYWYQQILGQGPKLLIQFQNNGVVDDSQLPKDRFSAERLKGVDSTLKIQPAKLEDSAVYLCASSNSGVLNPLHFGNGTRLTVT.

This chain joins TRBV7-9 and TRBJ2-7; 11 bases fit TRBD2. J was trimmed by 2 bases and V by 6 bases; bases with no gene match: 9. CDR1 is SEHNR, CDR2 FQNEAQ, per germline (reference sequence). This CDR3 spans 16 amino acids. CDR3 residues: CASSPIAGGGTYEQYF. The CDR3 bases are TGTGCCAGCAGTCCTATAGCGGGAGGGGGAACCTACGAGCAGTACTTC.

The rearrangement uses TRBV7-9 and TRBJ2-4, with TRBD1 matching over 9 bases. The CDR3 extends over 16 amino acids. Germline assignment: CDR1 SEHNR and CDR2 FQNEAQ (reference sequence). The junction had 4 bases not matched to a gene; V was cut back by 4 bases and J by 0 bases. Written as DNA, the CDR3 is TGTGCCAGCAGCTGGGGACAGGGTCTAGCCAAAAACATTCAGTACTTC. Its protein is CASSWGQGLAKNIQYF.

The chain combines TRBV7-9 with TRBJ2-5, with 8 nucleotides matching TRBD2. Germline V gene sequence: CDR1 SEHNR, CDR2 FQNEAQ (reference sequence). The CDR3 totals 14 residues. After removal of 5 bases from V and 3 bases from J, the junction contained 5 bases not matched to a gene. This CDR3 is CASSTSGSKETQYF. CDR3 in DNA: TGTGCCAGCAGCACAAGCGGGAGTAAAGAGACCCAGTACTTC.